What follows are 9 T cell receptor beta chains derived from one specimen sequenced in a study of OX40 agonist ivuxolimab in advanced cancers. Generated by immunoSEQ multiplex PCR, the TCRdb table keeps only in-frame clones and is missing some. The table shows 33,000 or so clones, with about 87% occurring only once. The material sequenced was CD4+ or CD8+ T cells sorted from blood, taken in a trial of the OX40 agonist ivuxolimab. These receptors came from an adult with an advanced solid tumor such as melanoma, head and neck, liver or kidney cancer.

CDR3 protein: CASSIDQGAGDGYTF. The CDR3 nucleotides are TGTGCCAGTAGTATCGACCAGGGGGCTGGCGACGGCTACACCTTC. This chain links TRBV19 with TRBJ1-2, with TRBD1 matching over 8 bases. V was clipped by 3 bases and J by 8 bases; unmatched bases: 11. Germline lookup yields CDR1 LNHDA and CDR2 SQIVND (reference sequence). The CDR3 totals 15 residues.

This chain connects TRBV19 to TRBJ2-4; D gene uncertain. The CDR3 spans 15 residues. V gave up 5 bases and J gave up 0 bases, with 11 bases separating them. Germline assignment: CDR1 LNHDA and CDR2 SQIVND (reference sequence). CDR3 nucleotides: TGTGCCAGTAGTCCGACAACTCTAGCCAAAAACATTCAGTACTTC. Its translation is CASSPTTLAKNIQYF.

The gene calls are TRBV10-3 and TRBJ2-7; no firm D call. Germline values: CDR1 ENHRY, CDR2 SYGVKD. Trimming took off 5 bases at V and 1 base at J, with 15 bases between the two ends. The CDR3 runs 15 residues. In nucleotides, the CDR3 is TGTGCCATCAGTAGGAGCCTAGACGGTTCCTACGAGCAGTACTTC. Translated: CAISRSLDGSYEQYF.

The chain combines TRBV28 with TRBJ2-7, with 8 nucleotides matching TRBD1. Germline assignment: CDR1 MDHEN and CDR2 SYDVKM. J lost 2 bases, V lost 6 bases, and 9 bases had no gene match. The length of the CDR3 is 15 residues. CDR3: CASSSPGQEPYEQYF. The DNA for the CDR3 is TGTGCCAGCAGCTCTCCGGGACAGGAACCCTACGAGCAGTACTTC.

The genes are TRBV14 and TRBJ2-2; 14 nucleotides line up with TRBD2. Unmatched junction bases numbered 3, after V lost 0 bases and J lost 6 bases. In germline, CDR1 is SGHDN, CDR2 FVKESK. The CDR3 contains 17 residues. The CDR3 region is CASSQERGLAGAGELFF. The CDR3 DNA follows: TGTGCCAGCAGCCAAGAACGGGGACTAGCGGGAGCCGGGGAGCTGTTTTTT.

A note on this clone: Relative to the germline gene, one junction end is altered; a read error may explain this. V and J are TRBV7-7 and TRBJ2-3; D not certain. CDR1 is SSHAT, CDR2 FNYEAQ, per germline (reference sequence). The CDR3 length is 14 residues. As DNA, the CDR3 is TGTGCTAGCAGCTTCGACCTAAACACAGATACGCAGTATTTT. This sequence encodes CASSFDLNTDTQYF.

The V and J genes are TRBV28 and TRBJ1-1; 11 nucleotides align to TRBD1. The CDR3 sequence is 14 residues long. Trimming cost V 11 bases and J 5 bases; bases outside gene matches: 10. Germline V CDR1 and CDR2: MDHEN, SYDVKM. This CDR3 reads CAVPGTGGWTEAFF. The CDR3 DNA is TGTGCCGTCCCCGGGACAGGGGGATGGACTGAAGCTTTCTTT.

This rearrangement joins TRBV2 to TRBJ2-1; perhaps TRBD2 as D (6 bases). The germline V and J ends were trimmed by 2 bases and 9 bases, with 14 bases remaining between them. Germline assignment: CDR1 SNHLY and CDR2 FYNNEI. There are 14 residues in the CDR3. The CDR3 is CASSERLGRLEQFF. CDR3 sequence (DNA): TGTGCCAGCAGTGAACGTTTAGGGAGGCTTGAGCAGTTCTTC.

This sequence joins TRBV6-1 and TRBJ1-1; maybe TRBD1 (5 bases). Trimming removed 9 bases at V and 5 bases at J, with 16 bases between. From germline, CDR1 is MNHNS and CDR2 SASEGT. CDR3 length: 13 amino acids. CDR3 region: CASLSPGGTEAFF. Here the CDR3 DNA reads TGTGCCAGTCTGAGTCCCGGGGGGACTGAAGCTTTCTTT.